This record looks at one T cell receptor (beta chain) sequence and its context. Libraries were prepared by immunoSEQ multiplex PCR; TCRdb keeps only in-frame clonotypes and omits some of them. The sample has about 380,000 clones; around 87% are singletons. This specimen belongs to a study of blood T cell repertoires in COVID-19. This CDR3 contains 15 residues. Looked up from germline, CDR1 is SGHNT and CDR2 is YENEEA. Trimming removed 5 bases from V and 2 bases from J, with 15 bases in between. The sequence was collected from a man aged 25-45 years who had recovered from COVID-19. The sample was PBMCs or T cells enriched from blood (not recorded which). The V gene is TRBV11-3, the J gene TRBJ1-1; weak D call: TRBD1 (6 bases). The CDR3 region has the DNA TGTGCCAGCAGCGCCCGGACAGATTTTAACACTGAAGCTTTCTTT. As protein: CASSARTDFNTEAFF.